This T cell receptor (beta chain) was sequenced for a study of shared clonotypes between healthy human individuals. Findings and caveats of the study: Blood alone was sampled, and tissue repertoires likely differ.

Libraries were prepared by immunoSEQ multiplex PCR; TCRdb keeps only in-frame clonotypes and omits some of them. This table has millions of clones, 85% to 95% appearing once. Germline V gene data show CDR1 as LNHNV and CDR2 as YYDKDF (reference sequence). The length of the CDR3 is 17 residues. V lost 5 bases, J lost 0 bases, and 17 bases lay in between. Concerning this clone itself: As yet, its antigen is unknown.

The V and J genes are TRBV15 and TRBJ1-5; a weak D match, TRBD1 (5 bases). The sequenced sample was naive CD4+ T cells from PBMCs. As to subset: CD45RA+ positively selected. This clonotype originated in a man between 18 and 29 years old in good health. Some clones in this sample may be carry-over from other donors' samples. The CDR3 DNA sequence: TGTGCCACCAGCCGAAGGGGTGTAGGACCTAGCAATCAGCCCCAGCATTTT. Its protein product is CATSRRGVGPSNQPQHF.